These 23 T cell receptor beta chains share one sample of origin, sequenced in a study of neurological immune-mediated disorders. As to time point: longitudinal time-point 3. TCRdb reprocessed the 5' RACE reads via MiXCR and lists one record per CDR3 protein. Among 40,000 or so distinct CDR3 sequences listed, roughly 13% were seen once. Sequenced: PBMCs. These receptors originate from a man aged 25 to 45 in good health.

There are many counts of this clonotype. The chain has TRBV7-2 and TRBJ2-1; the match to TRBD2 covers 8 bases. CDR1 and CDR2 (germline): SGHTA, FQGNSA. J was trimmed by 9 bases and V by 4 bases; bases with no gene match: 11. The CDR3 sequence is 15 residues long. The CDR3 DNA is TGTGCCAGCAGCTCCCGGGGGGGAGGGTCAAGTGAGCAGTTCTTC. Amino acids: CASSSRGGGSSEQFF.

This chain links TRBV28 with TRBJ2-1; TRBD2 is a possible D gene (5 bases). CDR1 MDHEN and CDR2 SYDVKM come from the germline V gene. V dropped 5 bases and J dropped 0 bases, with 17 bases sitting between them. The CDR3 sequence is 17 residues long. CDR3 in amino acids: CASSPLGADPSYNEQFF. The CDR3 DNA follows: TGTGCCAGCAGTCCTCTAGGAGCGGACCCCTCCTACAATGAGCAGTTCTTC.

This clonotype has a count of ten or more. The V call is TRBV28, the J call TRBJ2-3; no definite D call. Germline values: CDR1 MDHEN, CDR2 SYDVKM. This CDR3 region has 13 residues. V lost 6 bases to trimming and J lost 3 bases, with 10 bases between them. The CDR3 protein is CASRIRQTDTQYF. The CDR3 nucleotides read TGTGCCAGCAGGATCAGGCAGACAGATACGCAGTATTTT.

The genes are TRBV12-3 or TRBV12-4 and TRBJ2-2; perhaps TRBD1 as D (6 bases). The V gene lost 1 base and the J gene lost 3 bases, with 18 bases spanning the gap. The CDR3 spans 18 residues. CDR3 sequence (DNA): TGTGCCAGCAGTTTAGGGACAGCGCAATTCTCCGACACCGGGGAGCTGTTTTTT. This codes for CASSLGTAQFSDTGELFF.

This clonotype has a count of ten or more. The chain carries TRBV20-1 and TRBJ2-1, with 14 bases identical to TRBD2. The CDR3 is 19 amino acids. Germline loops: CDR1 DFQATT, CDR2 SNEGSKA (reference sequence). The V and J ends lost 5 bases and 9 bases, in that order; junction bases with no gene match: 21. Written as DNA, the CDR3 is TGCAGTGCTCCCCAATGGACGGTGACTAGCGGGAGGGCCGTAGTTGAGCAGTTCTTC. Protein: CSAPQWTVTSGRAVVEQFF.

This clonotype has a count of ten or more. The V call is TRBV11-2, the J call TRBJ1-5; D unresolved. Trimming left V 1 base short and J 6 bases short, with 10 bases between. The CDR3 spans 14 residues. CDR1 is SGHAT, CDR2 FQNNGV, per germline. The CDR3 protein is CASSLVLGGQPQHF. As DNA, the CDR3 is TGTGCCAGCAGCTTAGTTCTGGGAGGTCAGCCCCAGCATTTT.

This clonotype was recorded at least ten times. The V and J genes are TRBV12-5 and TRBJ2-1; TRBD2 matches at 12 bases. Trimming took 2 bases from V and 6 from J; bases not matched to a gene: 8. The V gene's germline CDR1 is LGHNT and CDR2 FRNRAP. The CDR3 has 17 amino acids. CDR3 sequence reads: CASGLLPSGRAFNEQFF. CDR3 coding DNA: TGTGCTAGTGGTTTGCTACCTAGCGGGAGGGCCTTCAATGAGCAGTTCTTC.

This clonotype was picked up many times. Mismatch with germline at one junction end may stem from a read error. This rearrangement joins TRBV28 to TRBJ1-1, with TRBD1 as a possible D gene (5 bases). The CDR3 covers 15 residues. Germline V gene lookup returns CDR1 MDHEN and CDR2 SYDVKM. The CDR3 DNA follows: TGTGCCAGCAGGACGCTACTACAGGTGAAAACTGAAGCTTTCTTT. The encoded protein is CASRTLLQVKTEAFF.

In its sample, this clonotype was seen a few times. The chain is built from TRBV2 and TRBJ2-5, with 9 bases lining up with TRBD1. The V gene end was trimmed by 5 bases and the J gene end by 5 bases; junction bases not matched to a gene: 9. Per the germline V gene, CDR1 is SNHLY and CDR2 is FYNNEI. The CDR3 consists of 15 residues. DNA of the CDR3: TGTGCCAGCAGTCTCGGACAGGGGAGTGGGGAGACCCAGTACTTC. Protein product: CASSLGQGSGETQYF.

This clonotype was observed at least ten times. The chain joins TRBV15 to TRBJ2-3; 9 bases map to TRBD2. V gave up 0 bases and J gave up 5 bases; unmatched junction bases: 12. CDR3 length: 18 residues. Germline V gene lookup returns CDR1 LNHNV and CDR2 YYDKDF (reference sequence). CDR3 DNA sequence: TGTGCCACCAGCAGAGACGATAGCGGGAGTGCCCGCGGAGATACGCAGTATTTT. Amino acids: CATSRDDSGSARGDTQYF.

This clonotype appeared many times. Here the CDR3 reads CASDRGLTEAFF. In DNA, the CDR3 is TGTGCCAGTGACAGGGGGTTAACTGAAGCTTTCTTT. This chain links TRBV7-9 with TRBJ1-1; 9 nucleotides match TRBD1. Trimming at V came to 9 bases and at J to 5 bases, leaving 4 bases not matched to a gene. Germline V CDR1 and CDR2: SEHNR, FQNEAQ (reference sequence). CDR3 length: 12 residues.

The sample holds many counts of this clonotype. The chain couples TRBV5-1 to TRBJ2-1; D is unresolved. V lost 0 bases and J lost 8, with 9 bases in between. The CDR3 extends over 13 amino acids. CDR1 and CDR2 (germline): SGHRS, YFSETQ. The CDR3 DNA sequence: TGCGCCAGCAGCTTGGATGGGCGCCATGAGCAGTTCTTC. Translated, it gives CASSLDGRHEQFF.

This clonotype came up many times. The V and J genes are TRBV11-2 and TRBJ2-7; 8 bases are a match to TRBD2. In germline, CDR1 is SGHAT, CDR2 FQNNGV. This CDR3 is 19 amino acids long. V lost 2 bases, J lost 3 bases, and 18 bases stayed unmatched. The CDR3: CASSLRGSGLERNRYEQYF. The CDR3 DNA reads TGTGCCAGCAGCTTAAGGGGGTCGGGACTAGAGAGGAACCGCTACGAGCAGTACTTC.

As regards this clonotype: This may be a read error: a much more frequent sequence differs by one nucleotide. The DNA of the CDR3 is TGTGCCAGCAGTTTCTTTAATACAGCCACCGAAGCTTTCTTT. Translation gives CASSFFNTATEAFF. V and J are TRBV27 and TRBJ1-1, with D unresolved. Germline-derived CDR1 and CDR2 are MNHEY and SMNVEV (reference sequence). CDR3 length: 14 residues. V lost 3 bases and J lost 8, with 16 bases in between.

The sample holds many counts of this clonotype. The rearrangement joins TRBV29-1 to TRBJ1-2; a possible D gene is TRBD1 (6 bases). Germline CDR1 reads SQVTM; CDR2 reads ANQGSEA. V lost 6 bases and J 8 bases, leaving 19 bases between the germline ends. This CDR3 has 13 residues. CDR3 sequence (DNA): TGCAGCGTGGACTCTACAGGGACACGGGGCTACACCTTC. Translating it yields CSVDSTGTRGYTF.

This clonotype was detected ten times or more. This chain connects TRBV25-1 to TRBJ1-4; no firm D call. This CDR3 has 15 residues. CDR1 is MGHDK, CDR2 SYGVNS, per germline. The V end lost 1 base, the J end lost 5 bases, and 11 bases lay between the germline ends. The CDR3 nucleotides read TGTGCCAGCAGTGAATCGGCGGCAGTCAATGAAAAACTGTTTTTT. This translates into CASSESAAVNEKLFF. Filled out from reference TRBV25-1 and TRBJ1-4, the complete variable domain reads EADIYQTPRYLVIGTGKKITLECSQTMGHDKMYWYQQDPGMELHLIHYSYGVNSTEKGDLSSESTVSRIRTEHFPLTLESARPSHTSQYLCASSESAAVNEKLFFGSGTQLSVL.

This sequence joins TRBV18 and TRBJ1-1; D is unresolved. The J call may be mistaken, given a closer DNA end match to TRBJ2-2. The CDR3 runs 14 residues. In germline, CDR1 is KGHSH, CDR2 LQKENI. The CDR3 here is CASSPPRDTGELFF. In DNA, the CDR3 is TGTGCCAGCTCACCACCGCGTGACACCGGGGAGCTGTTTTTT.

This clonotype was recorded many times. The rearrangement links TRBV29-1 to TRBJ2-1, with 14 bases lining up with TRBD2. With 2 bases clipped from V and 8 bases from J, the junction kept 11 bases outside the gene matches. The CDR3 has 17 amino acids. Germline CDR1 SQVTM, CDR2 ANQGSEA. DNA for the CDR3: TGCAGCGTTGAATCAACGACTAGCGGGAGGGCCAGGGATGAGCAGTTCTTC. This translates into CSVESTTSGRARDEQFF.

This clonotype has at least ten counts. The V and J genes are TRBV28 and TRBJ2-1, with 12 bases matching TRBD2. This CDR3 has 16 amino acids. With 7 bases clipped from V and 3 bases from J, the junction kept 7 bases outside the gene matches. Germline V gene sequence: CDR1 MDHEN, CDR2 SYDVKM. This chain's CDR3 is CASTTGTSGYYNEQFF. The CDR3 DNA follows: TGTGCCAGCACCACCGGGACTAGCGGGTACTACAATGAGCAGTTCTTC.

This clonotype has a count of ten or more. The chain employs TRBV27 and TRBJ1-1; possible D gene TRBD1, 6 bases. In germline, CDR1 is MNHEY, CDR2 SMNVEV (reference sequence). This CDR3 spans 16 amino acids. Trimming cost V 2 bases and J 5 bases, with 18 bases left between them. CDR3 region: CASSLRVGGRETEAFF. The CDR3 DNA follows: TGTGCCAGCAGTTTAAGGGTAGGGGGGAGGGAAACTGAAGCTTTCTTT.

In its sample, this clonotype was seen many times. The CDR3 here is CASNSPSGFLETQYF. The CDR3 bases are TGTGCCAGCAACTCACCTTCAGGGTTTTTGGAGACCCAGTACTTC. The chain has TRBV27 and TRBJ2-5; D is possibly TRBD1 (5 bases). In germline, CDR1 is MNHEY, CDR2 SMNVEV (reference sequence). Deletions cut 7 bases from V and 5 bases from J, with 20 bases between. The CDR3 spans 15 residues.

A remark on this clonotype: Possible read error: a much larger clone is one base away. V is TRBV5-5 and J is TRBJ1-5; 9 nucleotides agree with TRBD1. The germline gives CDR1 SGHKS, CDR2 YYEKEE (reference sequence). V lost 3 bases to trimming and J lost 5 bases; unmatched junction nucleotides: 9. CDR3 length equals 16 residues. The chain's CDR3 is CASSSQGQGLDQPQHF. In DNA form, the CDR3 reads TGTGCCAGCAGCTCGCAGGGACAGGGACTGGATCAGCCCCAGCATTTT.

This clonotype was seen many times. The chain couples TRBV15 to TRBJ2-1; D might be TRBD2 (6 bases). The germline V gene has CDR1 LNHNV and CDR2 YYDKDF (reference sequence). With 3 bases removed from V and 4 bases from J, the gap between germline ends came to 10 bases. The CDR3 is made up of 14 amino acids. In DNA, the CDR3 is TGTGCCACCAGCAGCGGAGGAGGGTACAATGAGCAGTTCTTC. Amino acids: CATSSGGGYNEQFF.